This T cell receptor beta chain comes out of a study of blood T cell repertoires in COVID-19. Overall study context: Some COVID-19 samples were acute and others convalescent; all came from the United States, Italy and Spain.

Donors in Cohort 3 counted as recovered after two negative PCRs, clearance, or symptom resolution. Original analysis: Estimation of nucleated cell counts relied on the amplification of reference gene primers. Assay used: immunoSEQ multiplex PCR; TCRdb lists only in-frame clones, some missing. V, J and clone size are taken as reported in that table, and D and trimming were inferred from the DNA itself. The repertoire includes around 250,000 clones, approximately 86% of them detected once, and 1.6% sits in the top ten. From germline, CDR1 is SGHRS and CDR2 YFSETQ. The junction had 8 bases not matched to a gene; V was cut back by 4 bases and J by 5 bases. The CDR3 covers 16 residues.

The chain combines TRBV5-1 with TRBJ1-4; 10 bases are shared with TRBD1. The sequenced sample consisted of PBMCs or T cells enriched from blood (not recorded which). The clonotype comes from a woman in her 50s who had recovered from COVID-19. The chain's CDR3 is CASSGGTGASNEKLFF. The CDR3 DNA is TGCGCCAGCAGCGGAGGGACAGGGGCAAGCAATGAAAAACTGTTTTTT.